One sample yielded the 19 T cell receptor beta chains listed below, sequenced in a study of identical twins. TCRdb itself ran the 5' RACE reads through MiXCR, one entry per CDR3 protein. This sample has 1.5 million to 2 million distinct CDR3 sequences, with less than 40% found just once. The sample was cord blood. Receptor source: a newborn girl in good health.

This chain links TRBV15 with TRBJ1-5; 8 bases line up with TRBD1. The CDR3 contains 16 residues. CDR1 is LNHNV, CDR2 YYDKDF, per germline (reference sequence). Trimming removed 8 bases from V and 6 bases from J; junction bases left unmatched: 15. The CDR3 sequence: CATQVAGGAFSQPQHF. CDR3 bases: TGTGCCACCCAGGTGGCAGGGGGCGCATTCAGTCAGCCCCAGCATTTT.

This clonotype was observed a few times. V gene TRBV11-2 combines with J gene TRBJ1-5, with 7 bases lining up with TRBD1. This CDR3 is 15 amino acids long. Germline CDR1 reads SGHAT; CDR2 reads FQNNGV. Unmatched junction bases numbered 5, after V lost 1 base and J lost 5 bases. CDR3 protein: CASSLAPDRDQPQHF. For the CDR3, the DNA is TGTGCCAGCAGCTTAGCACCCGACAGGGATCAGCCCCAGCATTTT.

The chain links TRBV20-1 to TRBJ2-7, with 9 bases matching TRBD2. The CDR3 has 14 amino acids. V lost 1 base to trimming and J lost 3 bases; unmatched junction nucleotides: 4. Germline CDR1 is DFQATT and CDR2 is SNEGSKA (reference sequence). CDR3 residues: CSARVPSGIYEQYF. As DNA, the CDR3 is TGCAGTGCTAGAGTGCCTAGCGGGATCTACGAGCAGTACTTC.

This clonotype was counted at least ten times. The CDR3 DNA is TGCAGCGTTGGAGGGACAGATCATTCCTATGGCTACACCTTC. It encodes CSVGGTDHSYGYTF. V is TRBV29-1 and J is TRBJ1-2; 7 bases fit TRBD1. The germline V gene encodes CDR1 SQVTM and CDR2 ANQGSEA. The length of the CDR3 is 14 residues. The trim removed 4 bases at V and 4 bases at J, leaving 9 bases unmatched.

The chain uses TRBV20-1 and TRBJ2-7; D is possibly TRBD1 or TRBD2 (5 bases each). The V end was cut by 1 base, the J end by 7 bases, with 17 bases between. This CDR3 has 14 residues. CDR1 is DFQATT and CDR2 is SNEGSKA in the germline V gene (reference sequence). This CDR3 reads CSARAGRSYNEQYF. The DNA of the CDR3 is TGCAGTGCTAGAGCGGGGCGCTCCTACAATGAGCAGTACTTC.

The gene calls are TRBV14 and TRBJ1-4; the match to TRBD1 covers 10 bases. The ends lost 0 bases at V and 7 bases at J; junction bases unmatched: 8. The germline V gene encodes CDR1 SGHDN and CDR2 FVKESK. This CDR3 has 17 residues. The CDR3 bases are TGTGCCAGCAGCCAAGATAGGGGACAGGGGCTGTGTGAAAAACTGTTTTTT. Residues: CASSQDRGQGLCEKLFF.

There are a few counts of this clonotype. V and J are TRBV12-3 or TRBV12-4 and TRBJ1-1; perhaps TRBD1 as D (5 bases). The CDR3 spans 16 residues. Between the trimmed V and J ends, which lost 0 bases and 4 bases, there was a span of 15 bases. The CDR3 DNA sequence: TGTGCCAGCAGTTTAGCTTCGGGGGGTTGGGGCACTGAAGCTTTCTTT. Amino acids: CASSLASGGWGTEAFF.

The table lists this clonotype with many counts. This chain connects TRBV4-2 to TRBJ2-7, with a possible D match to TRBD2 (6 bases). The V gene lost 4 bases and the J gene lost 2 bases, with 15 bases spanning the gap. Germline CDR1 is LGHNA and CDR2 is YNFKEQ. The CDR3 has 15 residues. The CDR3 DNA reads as TGTGCCAGCAGCCGCCCGGGACTGGATACCTACGAGCAGTACTTC. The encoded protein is CASSRPGLDTYEQYF.

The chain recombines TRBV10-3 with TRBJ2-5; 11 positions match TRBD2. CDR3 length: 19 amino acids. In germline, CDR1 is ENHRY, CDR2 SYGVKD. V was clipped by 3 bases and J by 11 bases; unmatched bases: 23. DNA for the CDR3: TGTGCCATCAGTGATACTCCCCTGCTTAGCGGGGGGGCCTACAATGAGCAGTACTTC. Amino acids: CAISDTPLLSGGAYNEQYF.

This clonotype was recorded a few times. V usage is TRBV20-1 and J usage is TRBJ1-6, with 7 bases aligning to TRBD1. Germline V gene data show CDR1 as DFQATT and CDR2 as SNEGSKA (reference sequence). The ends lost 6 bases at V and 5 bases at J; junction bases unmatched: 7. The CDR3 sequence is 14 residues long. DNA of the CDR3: TGCAGTGCGGGGCAGGGGGGTGATAATTCACCCCTCCACTTT. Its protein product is CSAGQGGDNSPLHF.

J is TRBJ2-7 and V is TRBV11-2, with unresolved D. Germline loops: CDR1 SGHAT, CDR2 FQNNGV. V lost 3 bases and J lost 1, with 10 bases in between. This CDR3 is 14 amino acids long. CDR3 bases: TGTGCCAGCAGCTTTCCCCCGAGGTCCTACGAGCAGTACTTC. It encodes CASSFPPRSYEQYF.

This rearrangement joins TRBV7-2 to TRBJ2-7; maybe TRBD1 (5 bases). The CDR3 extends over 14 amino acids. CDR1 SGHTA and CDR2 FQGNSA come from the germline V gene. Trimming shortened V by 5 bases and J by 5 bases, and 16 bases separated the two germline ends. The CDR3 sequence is CASSLAIRGHEQYF. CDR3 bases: TGTGCCAGCAGCCTCGCGATAAGGGGCCACGAGCAGTACTTC.

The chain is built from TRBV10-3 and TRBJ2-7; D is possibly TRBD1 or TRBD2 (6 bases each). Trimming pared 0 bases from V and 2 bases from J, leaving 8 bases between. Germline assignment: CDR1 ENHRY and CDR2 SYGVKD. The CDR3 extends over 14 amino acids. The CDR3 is CAISESEGAYEQYF. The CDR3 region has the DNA TGTGCCATCAGTGAGTCGGAGGGGGCCTACGAGCAGTACTTC.

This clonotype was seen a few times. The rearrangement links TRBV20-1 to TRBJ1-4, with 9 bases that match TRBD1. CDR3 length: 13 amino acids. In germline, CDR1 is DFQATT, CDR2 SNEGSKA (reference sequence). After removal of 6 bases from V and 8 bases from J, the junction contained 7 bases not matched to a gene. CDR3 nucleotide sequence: TGCAGTGCCCTAACAGGGGGCGGCGAAAAACTGTTTTTT. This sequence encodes CSALTGGGEKLFF.

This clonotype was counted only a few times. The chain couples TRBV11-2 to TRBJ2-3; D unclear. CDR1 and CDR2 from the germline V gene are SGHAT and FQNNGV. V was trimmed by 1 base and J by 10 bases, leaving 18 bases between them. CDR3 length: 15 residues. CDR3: CASSLVSAPLLAQYF. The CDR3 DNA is TGTGCCAGCAGCTTAGTTTCGGCTCCTCTCCTGGCGCAGTATTTT.

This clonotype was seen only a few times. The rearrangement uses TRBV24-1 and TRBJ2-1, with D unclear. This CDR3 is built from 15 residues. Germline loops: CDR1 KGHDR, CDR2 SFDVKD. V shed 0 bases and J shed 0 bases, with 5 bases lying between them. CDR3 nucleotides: TGTGCCACCAGTGATTTGAGGAGCTCCTACAATGAGCAGTTCTTC. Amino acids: CATSDLRSSYNEQFF.

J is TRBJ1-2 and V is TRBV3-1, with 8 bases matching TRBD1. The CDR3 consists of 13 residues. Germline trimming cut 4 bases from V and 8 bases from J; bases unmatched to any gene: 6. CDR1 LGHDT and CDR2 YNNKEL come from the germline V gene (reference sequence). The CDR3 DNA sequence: TGTGCCAGCAGCCCGCAGGGGGCAGAGGGCTACACCTTC. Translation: CASSPQGAEGYTF. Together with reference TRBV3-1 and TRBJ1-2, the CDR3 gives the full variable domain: DTAVSQTPKYLVTQMGNDKSIKCEQNLGHDTMYWYKQDSKKFLKIMFSYNNKELIINETVPNRFSPKSPDKAHLNLHINSLELGDSAVYFCASSPQGAEGYTFGSGTRLTVV.

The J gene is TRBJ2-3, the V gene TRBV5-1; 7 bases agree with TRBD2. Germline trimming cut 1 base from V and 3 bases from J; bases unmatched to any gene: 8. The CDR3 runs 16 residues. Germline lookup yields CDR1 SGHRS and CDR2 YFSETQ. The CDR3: CASSLMAGEGTDTQYF. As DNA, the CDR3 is TGCGCCAGCAGCTTGATGGCGGGAGAAGGTACAGATACGCAGTATTTT.

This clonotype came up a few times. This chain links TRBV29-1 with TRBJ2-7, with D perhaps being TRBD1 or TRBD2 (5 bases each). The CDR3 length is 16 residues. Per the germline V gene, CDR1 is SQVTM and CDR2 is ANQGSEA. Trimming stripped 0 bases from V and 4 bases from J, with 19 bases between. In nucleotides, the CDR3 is TGCAGCGTTGAAGATGTAATGGCGAGGGCAGGGTACGAGCAGTACTTC. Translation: CSVEDVMARAGYEQYF.